This T cell receptor beta chain came from a study of graft-versus-host responses after intestinal transplantation. The wider study: Every recipient underwent anti-thymocyte globulin induction, then tacrolimus and steroids for about three years.

The CDR3 has 16 amino acids. Germline loops: CDR1 LGHNA, CDR2 YNFKEQ. V gave up 4 bases and J gave up 12 bases; unmatched junction bases: 17. Sequencing was performed with immunoSEQ multiplex PCR; in TCRdb, only in-frame clones are kept and a portion is missing. The data contain tens of thousands of clones, around 93% of them singletons. Comments on this clone: Its cognate antigen is unknown.

Findings and caveats of the study: With peak circulating GvH clone levels came an association with early post-transplant HvG declines. Some GvH clones were seen earlier in gut or blood, suggesting intestinal origin.

The sequencing here drew on unstimulated CD8+ T cells sorted from spleen or lymph node cells, taken before transplant. The chain has TRBV4-2 and TRBJ2-1; 8 bases line up with TRBD2. The receptor was isolated from a human donor who was the organ donor for an intestinal transplant. CDR3 in amino acids: CASSLPGTGVAGGQFF. The CDR3 DNA is TGTGCCAGCAGCCTTCCCGGGACGGGCGTCGCGGGAGGGCAGTTCTTC.